A selection of T cell receptor beta chains follows, all from one sample in a study of lymphopenia after photon versus proton radiotherapy. Only in-frame clones appear in the TCRdb table, and some are missing; sequencing was by immunoSEQ multiplex PCR. The table includes about 30,000 clones, 80% to 90% detected once. This specimen was peripheral blood, taken from a patient treated with proton-based radiotherapy. These receptors originate from a woman in her fifties or sixties with cholangiocarcinoma. Some clones in this sample may be carry-over from other donors' samples. CDR3s include the opening cysteine and the closing phenylalanine or tryptophan. The D gene is left open where the match is weak. The listing skips clone size in some rows; elsewhere it reads once, few, many or a size class.

>11|NA|TRBV29-1|TRBJ2-7|NA
TGCAGCGCCTCGACAGAGTACGAGCAGTACTTC
CSASTEYEQYF
>18|NA|TRBV4-3|TRBJ2-1|TRBD2
TGCGCCAGCAGCCCCCGGACTAGCGGGAGGGCCGGGTACAATGAGCAGTTCTTC
CASSPRTSGRAGYNEQFF
>12|NA|TRBV2|TRBJ1-1|NA
TGTGCCAGCTCATTGGTGAACACTGAAGCTTTCTTT
CASSLVNTEAFF
>13|NA|TRBV7-3|TRBJ2-5|NA
TGTGCCAGCAGCTTATTCGGACAAGAGACCCAGTACTTC
CASSLFGQETQYF
>13|NA|TRBV7-3|TRBJ2-7|NA
TGTGCCAGCAGCTTAGGGGAGACCTACGAGCAGTACTTC
CASSLGETYEQYF
>19|NA|TRBV19|TRBJ2-2|NA
TGTGCCAGTAGGAACCGGGAAGTCCGATATCGAGCGAACACCGGGGAGCTGTTTTTT
CASRNREVRYRANTGELFF
>15|NA|TRBV7-6|TRBJ1-1|NA
TGTGCCAGCAGCTTTACAACCGAGGGGAACACTGAAGCTTTCTTT
CASSFTTEGNTEAFF
>12|once|TRBV2|TRBJ2-7|NA
TGTGCCAGCAGGGTCTCCAGAGGCGAGCAGTACTTC
CASRVSRGEQYF
>16|NA|TRBV4-3|TRBJ2-5|NA
TGCGCCAGCAGCCAAGATGCCGCGGTTCTGCAAGAGACCCAGTACTTC
CASSQDAAVLQETQYF
>16|NA|TRBV15|TRBJ2-3|TRBD2
TGTGCCACCAGCAGAAAGCTAGCGGGAGGTTCAGATACGCAGTATTTT
CATSRKLAGGSDTQYF
>18|NA|TRBV7-9|TRBJ2-6|NA
TGTGCCAGCAGCTCCGTCTCAAATGTACGCTCTGGGGCCAACGTCCTGACTTTC
CASSSVSNVRSGANVLTF
>14|NA|TRBV7-2|TRBJ2-7|NA
TGTGCCAGCAGCTCGCGCGTTAGCTCCTACGAGCAGTACTTC
CASSSRVSSYEQYF
>15|NA|TRBV6-5|TRBJ1-5|TRBD1
TGTGCCAGCAGTTACTCGAACAGGGGGCATCAGCCCCAGCATTTT
CASSYSNRGHQPQHF
>16|NA|TRBV7-2|TRBJ2-5|TRBD2
TGTGCCAGCAGCTTAAGGACTAGCGGGGGGGCAGAGACCCAGTACTTC
CASSLRTSGGAETQYF
>13|NA|TRBV11-2|TRBJ2-5|NA
TGTGCCAGCAGCTCACTAGTAGTGGAGACCCAGTACTTC
CASSSLVVETQYF
>15|NA|TRBV19|TRBJ1-3|NA
TGTGCCAGTAGTATCGCCGCCTCCCGGGGAAACACCATATATTTT
CASSIAASRGNTIYF
>16|NA|TRBV18|TRBJ2-3|TRBD1
TGTGCCAGCTCACCACCCGGGACAGGCGAAGCAGATACGCAGTATTTT
CASSPPGTGEADTQYF
>15|NA|TRBV30|TRBJ2-3|NA
TGTGCCTGGAGTGTACACGGGGGCCCCTCCCGATTGCAGTATTTT
CAWSVHGGPSRLQYF
>15|NA|TRBV9|TRBJ2-3|TRBD2
TGTGCCAGCAGCGTATCTAGCGGGCGCACAGATACGCAGTATTTT
CASSVSSGRTDTQYF
>14|NA|TRBV4-1|TRBJ1-2|NA
TGCGCCAGCAGCCACGATTTATCCCTCGGGGGCTACACCTTC
CASSHDLSLGGYTF
>17|NA|TRBV7-2|TRBJ2-2|NA
TGTGCCAGCAGCTTGCTGGGGGGAGCCCAGAACACCGGGGAGCTGTTTTTT
CASSLLGGAQNTGELFF
>16|NA|TRBV7-8|TRBJ2-3|NA
TGTGCCAGCAGCTCACCGATGGCGGAGCACACAGATACGCAGTATTTT
CASSSPMAEHTDTQYF
>14|NA|TRBV27|TRBJ2-1|TRBD1
TGTGCCAGCGTACCGGACAGGACCTACAATGAGCAGTTCTTC
CASVPDRTYNEQFF
>16|NA|TRBV18|TRBJ1-2|NA
TGTGCCAGCTCACCGCTCCAAGGTGAGGGTAACTATGGCTACACCTTC
CASSPLQGEGNYGYTF
>16|NA|TRBV10-1|TRBJ2-3|TRBD2
TGCGCCAGCAGTGAGTCAGATCCTAGCGGGACAAGTACGCAGTATTTT
CASSESDPSGTSTQYF
>13|NA|TRBV5-6|TRBJ1-2|TRBD1
TGTGCCAGCAGCCGGGACAGACTCTATGGCTACACCTTC
CASSRDRLYGYTF
>14|NA|TRBV13|TRBJ2-5|NA
TGTGCCAGCAGCCCCTGGACAAGTCGTGAGACCCAGTACTTC
CASSPWTSRETQYF
>16|NA|TRBV5-5|TRBJ1-3|NA
TGTGCCAGCAGCTTTCCGGGGGCAAGCTCTGGAAACACCATATATTTT
CASSFPGASSGNTIYF
>15|NA|TRBV28|TRBJ1-1|NA
TGTGCCAGCAGTTTAATAGGAGGGCCCTCGACTGAAGCTTTCTTT
CASSLIGGPSTEAFF
>14|NA|TRBV5-1|TRBJ1-1|NA
TGCGCCAGCTCCCTCGTTGGAACTGGCACTGAAGCTTTCTTT
CASSLVGTGTEAFF
>12|NA|TRBV21-1|TRBJ1-2|NA
TGTGCCAGCAGCGCCCGAAGGCGACTTCTGCCCTTC
CASSARRRLLPF
>14|NA|TRBV5-1|TRBJ1-2|NA
TGCGCCAGCAGCCCTAGAGTGGAGAGAGGGGGCTACACCTTC
CASSPRVERGGYTF
>12|NA|TRBV15|TRBJ2-5|NA
TGTGCCACCAGCGCGTTCGAAGAGACCCAGTACTTC
CATSAFEETQYF
>14|NA|TRBV10-2|TRBJ2-7|TRBD2
TGCGCCAGCACCGTAGCGGGAGTATTCTACGAGCAGTACTTC
CASTVAGVFYEQYF
>17|NA|TRBV7-9|TRBJ2-1|TRBD2
TGTGCCAGCAGCTTAGTATTAGCGGGAGGGCCGAGGAATGAGCAGTTCTTC
CASSLVLAGGPRNEQFF
>15|NA|TRBV6-5|TRBJ1-2|NA
TGTGCCAGCAGTTACTCGATCGGCAGGGCTGGTGGCTACACCTTC
CASSYSIGRAGGYTF
>11|NA|TRBV6-4|TRBJ1-2|NA
TGTGCCAGCCGCGATAACTATGGCTACACCTTC
CASRDNYGYTF
>15|NA|TRBV18|TRBJ1-6|TRBD1
TGTGCCAGCTCAAAAACAGGGGCACGGGATTCACCCCTCCACTTT
CASSKTGARDSPLHF
>15|NA|TRBV19|TRBJ2-1|NA
TGTGCCACCAACACCCCGAGCGGGCTTTACAATGAGCAGTTCTTC
CATNTPSGLYNEQFF
>15|NA|TRBV6-5|TRBJ2-1|NA
TGTGCCAGCAGTTACGGCGCCGGTTCCTACAATGAGCAGTTCTTC
CASSYGAGSYNEQFF
>17|NA|TRBV5-4|TRBJ1-4|NA
TGTGCCAGCAGCTTAATGGTAACGGGCAGAACTAATGAAAAACTGTTTTTT
CASSLMVTGRTNEKLFF
>15|NA|TRBV7-6|TRBJ2-1|TRBD2
TGTGCCAGCAGCCCGGGAGGGGAGGCTTACAATGAGCAGTTCTTC
CASSPGGEAYNEQFF
>14|NA|TRBV10-1|TRBJ2-1|NA
TGCGCCAGCAGTGCGGACTATTCCTACAATGAGCAGTTCTTC
CASSADYSYNEQFF
>15|NA|TRBV5-8|TRBJ2-1|TRBD2
TGTGCCAGCAGCCGCGGGACTAGCGGACTAAATGAGCAGTTCTTC
CASSRGTSGLNEQFF
>16|NA|TRBV4-1|TRBJ1-5|NA
TGCGCCAGCAGCCATATTTCTCAGGGTGACAATCAGCCCCAGCATTTT
CASSHISQGDNQPQHF
>13|NA|TRBV11-1|TRBJ1-1|NA
TGTGCCAGCAGCTTACGAGACAGATATGAAGCTTTCTTT
CASSLRDRYEAFF
>15|once|TRBV27|TRBJ2-5|NA
TGTGCCAGCAGTTTCCGGGGGGCCTGGGGAGAGACCCAGTACTTC
CASSFRGAWGETQYF
>16|NA|TRBV11-2|TRBJ2-7|NA
TGTGCCAGCAGCCAACTAAATCCGGGTCTGGCCTACGAGCAGTACTTC
CASSQLNPGLAYEQYF
>15|NA|TRBV18|TRBJ2-5|NA
TGTGCCAGCTCACCACAGTATGGAGGCCAAGAGACCCAGTACTTC
CASSPQYGGQETQYF
>13|once|TRBV6-6|TRBJ1-1|NA
TGTGCCAGCATTCAGGACAGCAGACTAGCGTGGTTCTTT
CASIQDSRLAWFF
>14|NA|TRBV10-2|TRBJ2-7|NA
TGCGCCACCGCCGCGGGGAGCGGTTCCTACGAGCAGTACTTC
CATAAGSGSYEQYF
>15|once|TRBV5-1|TRBJ2-3|TRBD1
TGCGCCAGCACCGAACAGGGGGCCGGCACAGATACGCAGTATTTT
CASTEQGAGTDTQYF
>17|NA|TRBV19|TRBJ1-5|TRBD1
TGTGCCAGTAGTCTAACCGACGACAGGGGGAGCAATCAGCCCCAGCATTTT
CASSLTDDRGSNQPQHF
>18|NA|TRBV4-2|TRBJ2-3|TRBD2
TGTGCCAGCAGCCAAGTGTTATCCGGGACTAGCGGCACAGATACGCAGTATTTT
CASSQVLSGTSGTDTQYF